This T cell receptor beta chain was recovered during a study of T cells in Graves' hyperthyroidism and ophthalmopathy. On the study more broadly: Peripheral blood was obtained at initial diagnosis, preceding any treatment. The study's findings and limits: In the blood, most expanded thyroid clonotypes above 0.001 appeared as well. It was a median about 7.1 months before onset that the model predicted ophthalmopathy.

Graves' hyperthyroidism without ophthalmopathy progression within 18 months was termed stable. The germline V gene encodes CDR1 MDHEN and CDR2 SYDVKM. The CDR3 sequence is 15 residues long. The V gene lost 6 bases and the J gene lost 1 base, with 13 bases spanning the gap. This clonotype was seen many times. Antigen unknown. RNA transcripts were the template for amplifying TCR beta CDR3 regions. HTBI primers were the set used in a first-round RT-PCR of the TCR CDR3. TCRdb independently ran MiXCR on the multiplex PCR reads; one entry per CDR3 protein. Of approximately 560,000 distinct CDR3 sequences in the sample, around 16% were seen once.

The specimen sequenced was blood. The chain couples TRBV28 to TRBJ1-5, with D possibly TRBD1 on 6 matching bases. This clonotype originated in a woman aged 25-40 years with Graves' hyperthyroidism. The CDR3, as DNA: TGTGCCAGCAGACCCCCGGGACAAAGCAATCAGCCCCAGCATTTT. Protein: CASRPPGQSNQPQHF.